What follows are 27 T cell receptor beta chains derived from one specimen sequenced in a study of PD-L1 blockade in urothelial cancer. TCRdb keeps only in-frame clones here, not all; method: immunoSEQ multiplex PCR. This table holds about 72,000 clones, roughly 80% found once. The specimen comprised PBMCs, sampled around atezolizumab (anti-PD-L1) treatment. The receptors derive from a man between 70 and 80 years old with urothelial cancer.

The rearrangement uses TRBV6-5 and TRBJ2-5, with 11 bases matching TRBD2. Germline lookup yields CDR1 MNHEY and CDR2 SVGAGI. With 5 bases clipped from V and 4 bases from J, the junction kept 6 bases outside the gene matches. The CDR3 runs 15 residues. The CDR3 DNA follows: TGTGCCAGCAGTCCCGGACTAGCGGGTCTAGAGACCCAGTACTTC. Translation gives CASSPGLAGLETQYF.

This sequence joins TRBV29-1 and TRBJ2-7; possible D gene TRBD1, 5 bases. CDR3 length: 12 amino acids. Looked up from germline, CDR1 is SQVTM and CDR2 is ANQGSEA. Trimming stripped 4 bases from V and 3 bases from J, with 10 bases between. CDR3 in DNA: TGCAGCGTTGCTAGAGACAGCTACGAGCAGTACTTC. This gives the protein CSVARDSYEQYF.

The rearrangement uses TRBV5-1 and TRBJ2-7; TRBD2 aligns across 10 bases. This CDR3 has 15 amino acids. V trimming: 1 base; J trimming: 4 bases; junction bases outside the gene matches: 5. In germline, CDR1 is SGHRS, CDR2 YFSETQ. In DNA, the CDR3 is TGCGCCAGCAGCTTGTCTAGCGGGAGCCAATACGAGCAGTACTTC. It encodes CASSLSSGSQYEQYF.

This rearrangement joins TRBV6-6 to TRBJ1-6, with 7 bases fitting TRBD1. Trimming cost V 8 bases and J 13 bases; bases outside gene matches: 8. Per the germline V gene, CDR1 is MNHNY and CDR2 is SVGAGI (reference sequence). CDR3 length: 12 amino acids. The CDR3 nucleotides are TGTGCCAGCGCTAGCAGGGGGTATCCCCTCCACTTT. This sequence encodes CASASRGYPLHF.

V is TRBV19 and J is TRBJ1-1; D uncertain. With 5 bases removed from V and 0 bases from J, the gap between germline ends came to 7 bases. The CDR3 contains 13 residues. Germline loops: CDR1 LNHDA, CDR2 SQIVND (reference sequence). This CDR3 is CASSEGLNTEAFF. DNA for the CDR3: TGTGCCAGTAGTGAGGGTCTGAACACTGAAGCTTTCTTT. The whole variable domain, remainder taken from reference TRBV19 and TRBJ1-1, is DGGITQSPKYLFRKEGQNVTLSCEQNLNHDAMYWYRQDPGQGLRLIYYSQIVNDFQKGDIAEGYSVSREKKESFPLTVTSAQKNPTAFYLCASSEGLNTEAFFGQGTRLTVV.

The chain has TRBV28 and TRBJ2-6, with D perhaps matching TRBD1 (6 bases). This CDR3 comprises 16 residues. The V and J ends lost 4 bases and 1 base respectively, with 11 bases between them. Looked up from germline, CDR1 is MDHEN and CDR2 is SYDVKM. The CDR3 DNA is TGTGCCAGCAGTTCATATCAGGGGTCTGGGGCCAACGTCCTGACTTTC. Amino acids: CASSSYQGSGANVLTF.

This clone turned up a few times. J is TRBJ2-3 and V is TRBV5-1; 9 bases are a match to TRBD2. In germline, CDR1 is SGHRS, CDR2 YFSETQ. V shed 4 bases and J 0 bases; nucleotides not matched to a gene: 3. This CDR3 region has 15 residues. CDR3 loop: CASSSGLASTDTQYF. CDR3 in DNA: TGCGCCAGCAGCAGCGGACTAGCGAGCACAGATACGCAGTATTTT.

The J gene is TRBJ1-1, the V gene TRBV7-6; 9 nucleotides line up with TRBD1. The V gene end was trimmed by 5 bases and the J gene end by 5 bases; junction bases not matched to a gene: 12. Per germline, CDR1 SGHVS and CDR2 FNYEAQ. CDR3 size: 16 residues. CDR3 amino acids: CASSQPGQGSKTEAFF. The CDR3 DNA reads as TGTGCCAGCAGCCAACCGGGACAGGGAAGTAAGACTGAAGCTTTCTTT.

Here the CDR3 reads CASRLGQGDGYTF. CDR3 DNA: TGTGCCAGCAGGTTGGGACAGGGGGACGGCTACACCTTC. The chain employs TRBV7-9 and TRBJ1-2; 11 bases are a match to TRBD1. Germline CDR1 reads SEHNR; CDR2 reads FQNEAQ (reference sequence). With 6 bases clipped from V and 8 bases from J, the junction kept 5 bases outside the gene matches. CDR3 size: 13 residues.

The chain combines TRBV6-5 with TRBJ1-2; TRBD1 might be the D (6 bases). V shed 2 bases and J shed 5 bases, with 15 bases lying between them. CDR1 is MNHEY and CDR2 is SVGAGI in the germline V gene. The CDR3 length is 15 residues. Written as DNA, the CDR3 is TGTGCCAGCAGTTACGGGCAGGGGTTCCGGTATGGCTACACCTTC. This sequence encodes CASSYGQGFRYGYTF.

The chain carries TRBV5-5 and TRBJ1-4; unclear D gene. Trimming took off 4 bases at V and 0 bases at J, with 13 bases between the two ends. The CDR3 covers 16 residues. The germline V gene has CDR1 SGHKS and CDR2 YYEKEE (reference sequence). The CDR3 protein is CASSPAAGATNEKLFF. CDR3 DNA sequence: TGTGCCAGCAGCCCCGCGGCCGGGGCAACTAATGAAAAACTGTTTTTT. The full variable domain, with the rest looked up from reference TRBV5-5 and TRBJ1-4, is DAGVTQSPTHLIKTRGQQVTLRCSPISGHKSVSWYQQVLGQGPQFIFQYYEKEERGRGNFPDRFSARQFPNYSSELNVNALLLGDSALYLCASSPAAGATNEKLFFGSGTQLSVL.

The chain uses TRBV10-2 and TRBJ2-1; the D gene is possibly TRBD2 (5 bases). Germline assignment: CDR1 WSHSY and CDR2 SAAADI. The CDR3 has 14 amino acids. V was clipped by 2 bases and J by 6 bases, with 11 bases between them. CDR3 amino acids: CASSEASWVNEQFF. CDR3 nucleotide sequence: TGCGCCAGCAGTGAGGCTAGCTGGGTCAATGAGCAGTTCTTC.

This CDR3 is CASSHRDRNQPQHF. The CDR3 DNA is TGTGCCAGCAGTCACCGCGACAGAAATCAGCCCCAGCATTTT. The chain uses TRBV6-6 and TRBJ1-5; D possibly corresponds to TRBD1 (5 bases). This CDR3 is 14 amino acids long. V was trimmed by 5 bases and J by 4 bases, leaving 12 bases between them. Germline values: CDR1 MNHNY, CDR2 SVGAGI (reference sequence).

CDR3 nucleotide sequence: TGTGCCAGCAGTTCCCGACTAGCGGGACCCTTTCGAGAGCAGTACTTC. It translates to CASSSRLAGPFREQYF. The rearrangement links TRBV28 to TRBJ2-7; 11 bases match TRBD2. The CDR3 covers 16 residues. Germline CDR1 and CDR2: MDHEN and SYDVKM. V dropped 4 bases and J dropped 7; count of bases not matched to a gene: 12.

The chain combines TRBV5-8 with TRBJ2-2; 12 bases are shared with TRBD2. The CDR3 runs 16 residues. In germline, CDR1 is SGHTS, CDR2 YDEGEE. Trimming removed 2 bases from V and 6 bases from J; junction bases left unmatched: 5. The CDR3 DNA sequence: TGTGCCAGCAGCTTACTAGCGGGAGGTGCTCCCGGGGAGCTGTTTTTT. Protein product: CASSLLAGGAPGELFF.

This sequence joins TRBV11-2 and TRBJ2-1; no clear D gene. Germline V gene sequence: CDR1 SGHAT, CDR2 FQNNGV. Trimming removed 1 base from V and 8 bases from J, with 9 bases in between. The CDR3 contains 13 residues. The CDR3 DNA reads TGTGCCAGCAGCTTAGTTGGCCGGGATGAGCAGTTCTTC. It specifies CASSLVGRDEQFF.

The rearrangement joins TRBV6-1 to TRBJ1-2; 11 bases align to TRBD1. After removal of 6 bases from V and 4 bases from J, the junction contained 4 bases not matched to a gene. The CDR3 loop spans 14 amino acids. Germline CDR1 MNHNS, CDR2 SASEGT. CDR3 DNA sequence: TGTGCCAGCAGGGGGACAGGGGGGTTCTATGGCTACACCTTC. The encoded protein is CASRGTGGFYGYTF.

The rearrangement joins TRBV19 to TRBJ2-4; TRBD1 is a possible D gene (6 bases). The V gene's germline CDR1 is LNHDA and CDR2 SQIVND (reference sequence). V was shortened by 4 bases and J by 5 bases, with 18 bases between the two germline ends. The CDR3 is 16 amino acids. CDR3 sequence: CASSNTWGTRQNIQYF. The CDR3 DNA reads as TGTGCCAGTAGTAACACCTGGGGGACACGCCAAAACATTCAGTACTTC. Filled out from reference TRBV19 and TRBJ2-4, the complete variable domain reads DGGITQSPKYLFRKEGQNVTLSCEQNLNHDAMYWYRQDPGQGLRLIYYSQIVNDFQKGDIAEGYSVSREKKESFPLTVTSAQKNPTAFYLCASSNTWGTRQNIQYFGAGTRLSVL.

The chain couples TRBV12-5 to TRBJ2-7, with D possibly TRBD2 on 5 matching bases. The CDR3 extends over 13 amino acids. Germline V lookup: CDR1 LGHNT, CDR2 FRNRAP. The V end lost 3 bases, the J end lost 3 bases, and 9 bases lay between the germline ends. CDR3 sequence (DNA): TGTGCTAGTGGTTTCAGAGGGCTCTACGAGCAGTACTTC. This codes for CASGFRGLYEQYF.

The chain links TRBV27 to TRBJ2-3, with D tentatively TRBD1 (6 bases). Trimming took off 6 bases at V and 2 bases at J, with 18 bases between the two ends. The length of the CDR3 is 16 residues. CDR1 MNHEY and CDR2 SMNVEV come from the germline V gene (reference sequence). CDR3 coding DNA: TGTGCCAGCAGCCAACAGGGAACTAGTTCCACAGATACGCAGTATTTT. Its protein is CASSQQGTSSTDTQYF.

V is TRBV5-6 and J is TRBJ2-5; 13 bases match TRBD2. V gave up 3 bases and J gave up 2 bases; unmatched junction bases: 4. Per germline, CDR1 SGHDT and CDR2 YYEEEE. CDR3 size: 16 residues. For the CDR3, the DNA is TGTGCCAGCAGCTCGACTAGCGGGAGGAAGCAAGAGACCCAGTACTTC. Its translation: CASSSTSGRKQETQYF.

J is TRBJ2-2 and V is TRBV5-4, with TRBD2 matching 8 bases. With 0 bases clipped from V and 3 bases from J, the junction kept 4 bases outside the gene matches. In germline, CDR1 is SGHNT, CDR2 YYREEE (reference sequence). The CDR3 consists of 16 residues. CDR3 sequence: CASSLVSGSHTGELFF. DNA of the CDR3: TGTGCCAGCAGCTTGGTAAGCGGGAGCCACACCGGGGAGCTGTTTTTT.

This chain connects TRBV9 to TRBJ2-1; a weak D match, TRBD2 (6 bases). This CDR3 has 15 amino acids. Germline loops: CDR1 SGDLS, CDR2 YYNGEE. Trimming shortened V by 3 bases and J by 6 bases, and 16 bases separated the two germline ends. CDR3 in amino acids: CASSAIPGLANEQFF. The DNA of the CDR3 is TGTGCCAGCAGCGCCATACCGGGACTGGCCAATGAGCAGTTCTTC.

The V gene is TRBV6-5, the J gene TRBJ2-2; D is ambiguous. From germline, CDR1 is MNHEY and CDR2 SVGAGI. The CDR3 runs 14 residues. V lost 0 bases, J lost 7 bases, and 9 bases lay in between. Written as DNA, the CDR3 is TGTGCCAGCAGTTACTCGTTCCTTATCGGGGAGCTGTTTTTT. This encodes CASSYSFLIGELFF.

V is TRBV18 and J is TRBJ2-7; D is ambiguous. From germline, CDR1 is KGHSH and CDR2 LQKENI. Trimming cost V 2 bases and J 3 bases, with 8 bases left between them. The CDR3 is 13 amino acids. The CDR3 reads CASSPGRGYEQYF. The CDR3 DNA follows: TGTGCCAGCTCACCAGGCAGAGGCTACGAGCAGTACTTC.

CDR3 sequence (DNA): TGCGCCAGCAGCTTGACTACGGGAGAAGAGCAGTTCTTC. Translating it yields CASSLTTGEEQFF. The rearrangement uses TRBV5-1 and TRBJ2-1; a possible D gene is TRBD2 (6 bases). This CDR3 contains 13 residues. V shed 1 base and J shed 10 bases, with 12 bases lying between them. Looked up from germline, CDR1 is SGHRS and CDR2 is YFSETQ.

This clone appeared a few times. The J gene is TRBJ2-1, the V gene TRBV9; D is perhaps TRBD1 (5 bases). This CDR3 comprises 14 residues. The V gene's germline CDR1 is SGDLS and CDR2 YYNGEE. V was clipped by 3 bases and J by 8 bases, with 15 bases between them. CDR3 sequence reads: CASSGFEGRDEQFF. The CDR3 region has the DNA TGTGCCAGCAGCGGGTTTGAAGGCAGGGATGAGCAGTTCTTC.